This T cell receptor (beta chain) was profiled in a study of cytomegalovirus exposure and HLA in healthy donors. Study-level findings and limits: In an earlier analysis, productive rearrangement rates for most beta V segments clustered near 87% or 30%. One later analysis reportedly identified an Asian-associated ancestry cluster that showed fewer N-insertions than the approximately 600-donor mean.

All the people who gave samples were healthy bone marrow donors. Primers included in the PCR were 60 Vbeta and 13 Jbeta primers. Profiled with immunoSEQ multiplex PCR; TCRdb holds only in-frame clones, not every one. The sample includes 100,000 to 150,000 clones. This CDR3 is 15 amino acids long. Germline V lookup: CDR1 SGHTA, CDR2 FQGNSA. Germline trimming cut 2 bases from V and 4 bases from J; bases unmatched to any gene: 5. Turning to this clone: Its target is not known.

Material for sequencing was PBMCs. This sequence was found in a woman between 40 and 55 years old in good health and CMV-seronegative. The J gene is TRBJ2-1, the V gene TRBV7-2; TRBD1 matches 7 bases. The CDR3: CASSLRGQTYNEQFF. For the CDR3, the DNA is TGTGCCAGCAGCTTAAGGGGACAGACGTACAATGAGCAGTTCTTC.